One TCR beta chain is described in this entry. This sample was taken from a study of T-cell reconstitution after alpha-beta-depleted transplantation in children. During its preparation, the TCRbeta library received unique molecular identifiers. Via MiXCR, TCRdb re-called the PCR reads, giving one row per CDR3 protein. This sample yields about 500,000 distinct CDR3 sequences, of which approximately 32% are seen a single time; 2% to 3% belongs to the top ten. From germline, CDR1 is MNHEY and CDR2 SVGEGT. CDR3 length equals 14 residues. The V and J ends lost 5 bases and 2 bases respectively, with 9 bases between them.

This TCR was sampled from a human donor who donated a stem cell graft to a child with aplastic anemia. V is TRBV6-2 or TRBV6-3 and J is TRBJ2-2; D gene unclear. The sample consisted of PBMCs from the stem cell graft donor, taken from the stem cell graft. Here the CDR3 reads CASSPALNTGELFF. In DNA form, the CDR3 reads TGTGCCAGCAGTCCAGCCCTCAACACCGGGGAGCTGTTTTTT.